Below, 20 T cell receptor beta chains from the same sample are listed, as sequenced in a study of blood T cells in healthy people across ages. A J-beta primer mix and a sample-barcoded 5' primer were used in a second PCR of about 6 to 12 cycles. TCRdb redid the calling of the 5' RACE reads with MiXCR, one entry per CDR3 protein. The top ten clones hold approximately 17% of a sample with 550,000 to 700,000 distinct CDR3 sequences, roughly 29% of them seen once. Sequencing used blood. Every receptor here comes from a woman in her 70s in good health.

This clonotype was detected a few times. V and J are TRBV7-2 and TRBJ1-4, with D unresolved. With 5 bases removed from V and 8 bases from J, the gap between germline ends came to 21 bases. CDR1 is SGHTA and CDR2 is FQGNSA in the germline V gene. CDR3 length: 16 amino acids. The CDR3 sequence is CASSPDRVPRREKLFF. Here the CDR3 DNA reads TGTGCCAGCAGCCCGGACCGGGTCCCTCGGAGGGAAAAACTGTTTTTT.

The J gene is TRBJ2-1, the V gene TRBV7-2; D unclear. CDR1 is SGHTA and CDR2 is FQGNSA in the germline V gene. V dropped 3 bases and J dropped 3 bases, with 9 bases sitting between them. The CDR3 contains 14 residues. The CDR3 DNA follows: TGTGCCAGCAGCTTCTCTCTTAACTACAATGAGCAGTTCTTC. It specifies CASSFSLNYNEQFF.

This clonotype occurred a few times. The chain uses TRBV15 and TRBJ2-7, with D possibly matching TRBD2 (5 bases). V lost 0 bases and J 6 bases, leaving 15 bases between the germline ends. The CDR3 totals 15 residues. CDR1 is LNHNV and CDR2 is YYDKDF in the germline V gene (reference sequence). CDR3 sequence (DNA): TGTGCCACCAGCAGAGATTATTTGGGGAGTAGCGAGCAGTACTTC. Its translation is CATSRDYLGSSEQYF.

The rearrangement uses TRBV9 and TRBJ2-6, with D possibly TRBD2 on 6 matching bases. Trimming took 4 bases from V and 0 from J, leaving 17 bases between them. Looked up from germline, CDR1 is SGDLS and CDR2 is YYNGEE. CDR3 length: 18 amino acids. CDR3 in amino acids: CASSPRGGANSGANVLTF. The CDR3 DNA reads as TGTGCCAGCAGCCCTCGGGGCGGGGCGAACTCTGGGGCCAACGTCCTGACTTTC.

This clonotype was observed a few times. The chain links TRBV7-2 to TRBJ2-5; D is unclear. From germline, CDR1 is SGHTA and CDR2 FQGNSA. Trimming left V 4 bases short and J 0 bases short, with 12 bases between. The CDR3 covers 15 residues. CDR3 nucleotides: TGTGCCAGCAGCTCATTTGACACCTACCAAGAGACCCAGTACTTC. This gives the protein CASSSFDTYQETQYF. Complete variable domain (other parts from reference TRBV7-2 and TRBJ2-5): GAGVSQSPSNKVTEKGKDVELRCDPISGHTALYWYRQSLGQGLEFLIYFQGNSAPDKSGLPSDRFSAERTGGSVSTLTIQRTQQEDSAVYLCASSSFDTYQETQYFGPGTRLLVL.

This clonotype was observed a handful of times. The chain is built from TRBV5-5 and TRBJ2-7, with a possible D match to TRBD1 (6 bases). CDR1 and CDR2 from the germline V gene are SGHKS and YYEKEE (reference sequence). The CDR3 extends over 13 amino acids. Trimming removed 2 bases from V and 3 bases from J, with 9 bases in between. DNA of the CDR3: TGTGCCAGCAGCTTACCAGGGGTCTACGAGCAGTACTTC. It encodes CASSLPGVYEQYF.

The table lists this clonotype with a few counts. The CDR3 loop is CASSLAGRLEYEQFF. In nucleotides, the CDR3 is TGCGCCAGCAGCTTGGCTGGTCGTTTGGAGTATGAGCAGTTCTTC. The rearrangement joins TRBV5-1 to TRBJ2-5; no clear D gene. The J call is doubtful: the DNA matches TRBJ2-1 better. The CDR3 extends over 15 amino acids. The germline V gene has CDR1 SGHRS and CDR2 YFSETQ.

About this clonotype: This likely comes from a read error, as the CDR3 has no conserved phenylalanine or tryptophan at its end. The gene calls are TRBV20-1 and TRBJ2-3; D may be TRBD2 (5 bases). Germline V gives CDR1 DFQATT, CDR2 SNEGSKA (reference sequence). This CDR3 is 13 amino acids long. V shed 0 bases and J shed 6 bases, with 10 bases lying between them. Here the CDR3 DNA reads TGCAGTGCTAGAGATCGAAGGGAGGATACGCAGTATCTT. This encodes CSARDRREDTQYL.

This clonotype appeared a few times. The genes are TRBV4-1 and TRBJ1-4; perhaps TRBD1 as D (5 bases). CDR1 is MGHRA and CDR2 is YSYEKL in the germline V gene. This CDR3 has 15 amino acids. V lost 2 bases and J 7 bases, leaving 14 bases between the germline ends. The CDR3 sequence is CASSQKGSRGEKLFF. In nucleotides, the CDR3 is TGCGCCAGCAGCCAAAAAGGGAGTAGGGGTGAAAAACTGTTTTTT.

As to this clonotype: An end of the junction does not agree with germline; a read error may underlie this. The J gene is TRBJ2-7, the V gene TRBV29-1; TRBD1 aligns across 8 bases. The CDR3 has 15 residues. Germline V CDR1 and CDR2: SQVTM, ANQGSEA. CDR3 residues: CSVDPGQGRPYGQYF. The DNA of the CDR3 is TGCAGCGTGGACCCAGGACAGGGTAGGCCCTACGGGCAGTACTTC.

J is TRBJ1-6 and V is TRBV20-1; tentative D call: TRBD1 (6 bases). Trimming took 3 bases from V and 2 from J, leaving 11 bases between them. CDR3 size: 15 residues. Germline CDR1 reads DFQATT; CDR2 reads SNEGSKA (reference sequence). Here the CDR3 DNA reads TGCAGTGCTAGTCCAGGGGATCCCTATAATTCACCCCTCCACTTT. It translates to CSASPGDPYNSPLHF.

This clonotype was seen many times. This chain connects TRBV7-2 to TRBJ2-7; the match to TRBD2 covers 9 bases. The trim removed 1 base at V and 2 bases at J, leaving 3 bases unmatched. This CDR3 region has 15 residues. The V gene's germline CDR1 is SGHTA and CDR2 FQGNSA. The CDR3 nucleotides are TGTGCCAGCAGCTTAGAAGGCGGGGGGGCCTACGAGCAGTACTTC. Encoded protein: CASSLEGGGAYEQYF. The complete variable domain, with remaining parts taken from reference TRBV7-2 and TRBJ2-7, reads GAGVSQSPSNKVTEKGKDVELRCDPISGHTALYWYRQSLGQGLEFLIYFQGNSAPDKSGLPSDRFSAERTGGSVSTLTIQRTQQEDSAVYLCASSLEGGGAYEQYFGPGTRLTVT.

The chain has TRBV7-2 and TRBJ2-3; D is unresolved. V dropped 7 bases and J dropped 4 bases, with 18 bases sitting between them. The CDR3 loop spans 15 amino acids. Looked up from germline, CDR1 is SGHTA and CDR2 is FQGNSA. As DNA, the CDR3 is TGTGCCAGCACCCCAGGCGGTTCCTCGCCAGATACGCAGTATTTT. This codes for CASTPGGSSPDTQYF.

This clonotype was seen more than once but under ten times. At one of its ends the junction is not consistent with the germline gene, which may arise from a read error. The V and J genes are TRBV15 and TRBJ1-4, with D possibly matching TRBD1 (5 bases). In germline, CDR1 is LNHNV, CDR2 YYDKDF (reference sequence). The CDR3 contains 16 residues. The CDR3: CATGRDSGATNEKLFF. CDR3 sequence (DNA): TGTGCCACCGGCAGAGATTCGGGGGCAACTAATGAAAAACTGTTTTTT.

The chain has TRBV9 and TRBJ2-3; TRBD2 aligns across 9 bases. The CDR3 sequence is 16 residues long. Per the germline V gene, CDR1 is SGDLS and CDR2 is YYNGEE. V shed 0 bases and J 2 bases; nucleotides not matched to a gene: 4. In nucleotides, the CDR3 is TGTGCCAGCAGCGTAGGTACTAGCGGGTACACAGATACGCAGTATTTT. Translating gives CASSVGTSGYTDTQYF.

The V gene is TRBV12-3 or TRBV12-4, the J gene TRBJ2-3; 8 nucleotides align to TRBD1. The CDR3 has 15 amino acids. With 3 bases clipped from V and 4 bases from J, the junction kept 6 bases outside the gene matches. The CDR3 loop is CASSFAGGSADTQYF. CDR3 in DNA: TGTGCCAGCAGTTTTGCAGGGGGCAGCGCAGATACGCAGTATTTT.

This clonotype has just a few counts. The V gene is TRBV29-1, the J gene TRBJ2-5; D gene unclear. The end of the DNA aligns better with TRBJ2-7, so the J call may be wrong. This CDR3 has 14 amino acids. Germline V gives CDR1 SQVTM, CDR2 ANQGSEA. This chain's CDR3 is CSVGDTPGSYEQYF. The CDR3, as DNA: TGCAGCGTTGGTGATACTCCCGGGTCCTACGAGCAGTACTTC.

This chain connects TRBV25-1 to TRBJ1-2, with 7 positions matching TRBD1. V lost 5 bases to trimming and J lost 4 bases; unmatched junction nucleotides: 7. Germline CDR1 and CDR2: MGHDK and SYGVNS. This CDR3 region has 14 residues. DNA for the CDR3: TGTGCCAGCAGTCTAATACAGGGGAGCTATGGCTACACCTTC. Translating gives CASSLIQGSYGYTF.

This clonotype appeared many times. This rearrangement joins TRBV7-2 to TRBJ2-5; D unresolved. The CDR3 sequence is 13 residues long. With 0 bases removed from V and 4 bases from J, the gap between germline ends came to 6 bases. The germline gives CDR1 SGHTA, CDR2 FQGNSA. CDR3 in DNA: TGTGCCAGCAGCTTAGCGGGGTCAGAGACCCAGTACTTC. Protein sequence: CASSLAGSETQYF. Full variable domain (rest looked up from reference TRBV7-2 and TRBJ2-5): GAGVSQSPSNKVTEKGKDVELRCDPISGHTALYWYRQSLGQGLEFLIYFQGNSAPDKSGLPSDRFSAERTGGSVSTLTIQRTQQEDSAVYLCASSLAGSETQYFGPGTRLLVL.

This clonotype has just a few counts. In DNA, the CDR3 is TGTGCCAGCAGCTCCCCTCCGGGACCCCATACCGGGGAGCTGTTTTTT. Its protein is CASSSPPGPHTGELFF. V is TRBV11-3 and J is TRBJ2-2; D possibly matches TRBD1 or TRBD2 (5 bases each). V was trimmed by 4 bases and J by 5 bases, leaving 17 bases between them. The CDR3 is made up of 16 amino acids. CDR1 SGHNT and CDR2 YENEEA come from the germline V gene.